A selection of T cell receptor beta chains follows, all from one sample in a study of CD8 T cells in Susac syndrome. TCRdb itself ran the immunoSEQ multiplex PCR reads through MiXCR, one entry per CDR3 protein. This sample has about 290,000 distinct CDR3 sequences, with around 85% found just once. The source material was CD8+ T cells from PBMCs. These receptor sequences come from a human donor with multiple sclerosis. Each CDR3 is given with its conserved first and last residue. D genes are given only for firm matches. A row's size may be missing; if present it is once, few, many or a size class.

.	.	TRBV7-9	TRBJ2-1	CASVPLRPWVGEQFF	TGTGCCAGCGTCCCTCTGCGGCCTTGGGTCGGGGAGCAGTTCTTC
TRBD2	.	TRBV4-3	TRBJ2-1	CASSQGTGRDNEQFF	TGCGCCAGCAGCCAAGGGACTGGGAGGGACAATGAGCAGTTCTTC
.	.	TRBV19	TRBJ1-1	CASSDGTLNTEAFF	TGTGCCAGTAGTGACGGGACCTTGAACACTGAAGCTTTCTTT
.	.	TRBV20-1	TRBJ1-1	CSAPSSLNTEAFF	TGCAGTGCGCCCAGCAGCCTGAACACTGAAGCTTTCTTT
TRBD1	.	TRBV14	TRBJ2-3	CASSQNWLGTVRTDTQYF	TGTGCCAGCAGCCAAAATTGGCTAGGGACAGTCCGCACAGATACGCAGTATTTT
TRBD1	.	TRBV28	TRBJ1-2	CASRWDRGIYGYTF	TGTGCCAGCAGATGGGACAGGGGGATCTATGGCTACACCTTC
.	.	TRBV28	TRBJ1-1	CASSPAWDTEAFF	TGTGCCAGCAGTCCCGCCTGGGACACTGAAGCTTTCTTT
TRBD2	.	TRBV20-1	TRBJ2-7	CSARALAGGYEQYF	TGCAGTGCTAGAGCACTAGCGGGAGGGTACGAGCAGTACTTC
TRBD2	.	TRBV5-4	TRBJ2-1	CASSGGTSGREYNEQFF	TGTGCCAGCAGCGGCGGGACTAGCGGGCGGGAGTACAATGAGCAGTTCTTC
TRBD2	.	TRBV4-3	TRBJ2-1	CASSQDIWASGSYEQFF	TGCGCCAGCAGCCAAGATATATGGGCTAGCGGGAGCTATGAGCAGTTCTTC
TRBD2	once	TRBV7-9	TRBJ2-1	CASRSLAGVNYNEQFF	TGTGCCAGCAGGTCACTAGCGGGAGTAAACTACAATGAGCAGTTCTTC
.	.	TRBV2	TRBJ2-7	CASSEWSGAVDEQYF	TGTGCCAGCAGTGAATGGTCAGGGGCTGTTGACGAGCAGTACTTC
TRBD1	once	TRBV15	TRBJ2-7	CATSRFKWFRGTGGSYEQYF	TGTGCCACCAGCAGATTCAAATGGTTTCGGGGGACAGGGGGCTCCTACGAGCAGTACTTC
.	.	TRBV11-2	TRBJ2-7	CASSLGGLGISYEQYF	TGTGCCAGCAGCTTAGGCGGACTTGGCATATCCTACGAGCAGTACTTC